The clone carrying this TCR beta chain was detected ten times or more. This entry belongs to a study of regulatory T cells in long-lasting Graves disease. Library construction for TCR beta used iRepertoire HTBI primers and Arm-PCR of CDR3 regions. TCRdb fed the multiplex PCR reads into MiXCR, producing one record per CDR3 protein. The sample lists about 540,000 distinct CDR3 sequences, approximately 13% occurring once. The time point denotes: newly diagnosed GD, antithyroid drugs for less than 3 months. TCR sequences were obtained from RNA taken from PBMCs. The same data also went into a second study, on T cells in Graves' hyperthyroidism and ophthalmopathy. That work contributes: From stable hyperthyroidism, ophthalmopathy was set apart by a 13 V-J model.

The origin of this receptor is a man aged 30 to 45 with Graves disease. This sample comprised peripheral blood mononuclear cells (PBMCs), obtained at new diagnosis, from a patient treated with antithyroid drugs.

The CDR3 nucleotides are TGTGCCAGCAGCCAAGCAATACTAGCGGGACAAGAGACCCAGTACTTC. This codes for CASSQAILAGQETQYF. This sequence joins TRBV14 and TRBJ2-5; 10 bases map to TRBD2. This CDR3 region has 16 residues. Germline CDR1 and CDR2: SGHDN and FVKESK. V shed 1 base and J 2 bases; nucleotides not matched to a gene: 4. Using reference TRBV14 and TRBJ2-5 for the parts outside the CDR3, the full variable domain is EAGVTQFPSHSVIEKGQTVTLRCDPISGHDNLYWYRRVMGKEIKFLLHFVKESKQDESGMPNNRFLAERTGGTYSTLKVQPAELEDSGVYFCASSQAILAGQETQYFGPGTRLLVL.